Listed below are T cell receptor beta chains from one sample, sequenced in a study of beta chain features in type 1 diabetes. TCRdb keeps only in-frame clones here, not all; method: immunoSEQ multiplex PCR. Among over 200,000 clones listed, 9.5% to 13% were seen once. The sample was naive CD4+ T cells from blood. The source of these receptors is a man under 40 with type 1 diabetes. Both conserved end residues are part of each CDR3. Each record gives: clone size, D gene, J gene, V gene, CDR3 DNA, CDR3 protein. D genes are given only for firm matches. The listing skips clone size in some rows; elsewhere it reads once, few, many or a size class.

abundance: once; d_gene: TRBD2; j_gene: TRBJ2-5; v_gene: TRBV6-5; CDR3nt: TGTGCCAGCAGTTACCGAGCAGCGGGGGGGCAGGAGACCCAGTACTTC; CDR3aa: CASSYRAAGGQETQYF
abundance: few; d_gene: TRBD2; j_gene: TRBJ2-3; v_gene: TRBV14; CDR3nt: TGTGCCAGCAGCCAACTCAGATCAGCGGGGGGACGGTATTTT; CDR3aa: CASSQLRSAGGRYF
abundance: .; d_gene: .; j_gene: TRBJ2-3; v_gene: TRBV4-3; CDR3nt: TGCGCCAGCAGCCAACAGCGGGGCACAGATACGCAGTATTTT; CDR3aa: CASSQQRGTDTQYF
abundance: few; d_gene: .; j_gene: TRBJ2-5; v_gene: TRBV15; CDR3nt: TGTGCCACCAGCAGAGATCGTGGGGCAGAGACCCAGTACTTC; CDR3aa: CATSRDRGAETQYF
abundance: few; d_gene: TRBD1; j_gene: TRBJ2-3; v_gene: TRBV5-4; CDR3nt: TGTGCCAGCAGCTTCAAGGGGGCTTTGGCAGATACGCAGTATTTT; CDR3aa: CASSFKGALADTQYF
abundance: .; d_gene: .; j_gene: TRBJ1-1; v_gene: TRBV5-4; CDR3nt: TGTGCCAGCAGCTCCGTCCGGGACACTGAAGCTTTCTTT; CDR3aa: CASSSVRDTEAFF
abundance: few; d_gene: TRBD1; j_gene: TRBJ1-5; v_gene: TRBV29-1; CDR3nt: TGCAGCGTCGGCGGCACAGGGGATCAGCCCCAGCATTTT; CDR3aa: CSVGGTGDQPQHF
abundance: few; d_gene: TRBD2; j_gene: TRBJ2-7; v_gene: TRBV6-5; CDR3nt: TGTGCCAGCAGTGTGACTAGCGGGGTCTACGAGCAGTACTTC; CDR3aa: CASSVTSGVYEQYF
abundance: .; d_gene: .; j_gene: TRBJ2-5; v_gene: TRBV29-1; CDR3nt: TGCAGCGTTTACACACAAGAGACCCAGTACTTC; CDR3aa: CSVYTQETQYF
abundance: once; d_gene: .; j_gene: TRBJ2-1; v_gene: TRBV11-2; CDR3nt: TGTGCCAGCAGCTTACGGATTAGCCGCAGCTCCTACAATGAGCAGTTCTTC; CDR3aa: CASSLRISRSSYNEQFF
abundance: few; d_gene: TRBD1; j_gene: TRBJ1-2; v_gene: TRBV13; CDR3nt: TGTGCCAGCAGCCAAAGGACAGGGGTACATGGCTACACCTTC; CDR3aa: CASSQRTGVHGYTF
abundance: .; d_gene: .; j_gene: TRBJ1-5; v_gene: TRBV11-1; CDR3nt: TGTGCCAGCAGCCTCCGGGACACCAGTTGCAATCAGCCCCAGCATTTT; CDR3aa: CASSLRDTSCNQPQHF
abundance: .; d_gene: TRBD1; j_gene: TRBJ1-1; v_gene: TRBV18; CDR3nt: TGTGCCAGCTCACCACAGGGACAGGATGTAGCTTTCTTT; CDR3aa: CASSPQGQDVAFF
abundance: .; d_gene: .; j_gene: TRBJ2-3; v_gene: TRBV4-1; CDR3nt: TGCGCCAGCAGCTTTCTCGGTTTAGATACGCAGTATTTT; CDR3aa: CASSFLGLDTQYF
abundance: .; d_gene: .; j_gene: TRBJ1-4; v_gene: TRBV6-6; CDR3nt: TGTGCCAGCAGTTCCCAAAATGAAAAACTGTTTTTT; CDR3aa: CASSSQNEKLFF
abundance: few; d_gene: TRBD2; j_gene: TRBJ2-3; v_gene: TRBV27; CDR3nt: TGTGCCAGCAGCCGGACTAGCGGGGCAGATACGCAGTATTTT; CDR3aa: CASSRTSGADTQYF
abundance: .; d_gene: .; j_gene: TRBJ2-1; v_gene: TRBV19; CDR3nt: TGTGCCAGTAGTATTTGGAGGGGTAATGAGCAGTTCTTC; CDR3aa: CASSIWRGNEQFF
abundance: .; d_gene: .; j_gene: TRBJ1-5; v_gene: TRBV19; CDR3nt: TGTGCCAGTAGATGGTCCCAGGATCAGCCCCAGCATTTT; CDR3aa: CASRWSQDQPQHF
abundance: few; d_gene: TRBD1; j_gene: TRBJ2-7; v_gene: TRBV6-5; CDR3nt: TGTGCCAGCTCTGTTTCCGGACAGGCTTCCTACGAGCAGTACTTC; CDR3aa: CASSVSGQASYEQYF
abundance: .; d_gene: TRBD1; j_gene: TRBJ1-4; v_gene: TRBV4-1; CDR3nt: TGCGCCAGCAGCCATGCCGACAGGGCTTCTAATGAAAAACTGTTTTTT; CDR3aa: CASSHADRASNEKLFF
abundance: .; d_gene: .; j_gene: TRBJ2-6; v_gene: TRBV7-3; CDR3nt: TGTGCCAGCAGCTCCCCGGGCTCTGGGGCCAACGTCCTGACTTTC; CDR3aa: CASSSPGSGANVLTF
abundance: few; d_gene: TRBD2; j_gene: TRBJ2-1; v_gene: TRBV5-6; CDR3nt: TGTGCCAGCAGCTCCCGGGGGGGATCTTACAATGAGCAGTTCTTC; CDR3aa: CASSSRGGSYNEQFF
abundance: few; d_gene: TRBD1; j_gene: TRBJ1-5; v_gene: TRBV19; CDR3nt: TGTGCCAGTAGTTGGACAGGGGACAATCAGCCCCAGCATTTT; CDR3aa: CASSWTGDNQPQHF
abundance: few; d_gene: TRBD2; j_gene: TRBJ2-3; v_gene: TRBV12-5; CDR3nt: TGTGCTAGTGGTTTGGTACGGGGGGGCGCGGATACGCAGTATTTT; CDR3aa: CASGLVRGGADTQYF
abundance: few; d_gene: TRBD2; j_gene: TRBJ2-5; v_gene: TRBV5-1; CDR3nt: TGCGCCAGCAGCTGGACTAGCGGGGGGACAGAGACCCAGTACTTC; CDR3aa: CASSWTSGGTETQYF
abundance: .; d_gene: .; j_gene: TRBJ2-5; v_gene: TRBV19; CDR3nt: TGTGCCAGTAGTCCTAGGACAGCCTCCCAAGAGACCCAGTACTTC; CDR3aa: CASSPRTASQETQYF
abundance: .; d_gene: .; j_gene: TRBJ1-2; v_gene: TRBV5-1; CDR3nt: TGCGCCAGCAGCTTGGCGGCAGGGGATGGCTACACCTTC; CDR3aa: CASSLAAGDGYTF
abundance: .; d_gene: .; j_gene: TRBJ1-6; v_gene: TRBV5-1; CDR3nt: TGCGCCAGCAGCTTGCAGGGAAATTCACCCCTCCACTTT; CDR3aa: CASSLQGNSPLHF
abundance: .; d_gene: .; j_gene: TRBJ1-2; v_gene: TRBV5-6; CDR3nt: TGTGCCAGCAGCTTGGTGGAGTCCTTCTATGGCTACACCTTC; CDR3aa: CASSLVESFYGYTF
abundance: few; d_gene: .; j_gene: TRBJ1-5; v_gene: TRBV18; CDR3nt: TGTGCCAGCTCACAAGGAGACAGCAATCAGCCCCAGCATTTT; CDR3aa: CASSQGDSNQPQHF
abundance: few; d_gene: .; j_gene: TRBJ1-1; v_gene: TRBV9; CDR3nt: TGTGCCAGCAGCGCCGTTAGCTATGTCACTGAAGCTTTCTTT; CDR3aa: CASSAVSYVTEAFF
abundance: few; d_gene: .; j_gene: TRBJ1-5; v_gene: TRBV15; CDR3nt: TGTGCCACCAGAAAAACGGGAGAACAGCCCCAGCATTTT; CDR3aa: CATRKTGEQPQHF